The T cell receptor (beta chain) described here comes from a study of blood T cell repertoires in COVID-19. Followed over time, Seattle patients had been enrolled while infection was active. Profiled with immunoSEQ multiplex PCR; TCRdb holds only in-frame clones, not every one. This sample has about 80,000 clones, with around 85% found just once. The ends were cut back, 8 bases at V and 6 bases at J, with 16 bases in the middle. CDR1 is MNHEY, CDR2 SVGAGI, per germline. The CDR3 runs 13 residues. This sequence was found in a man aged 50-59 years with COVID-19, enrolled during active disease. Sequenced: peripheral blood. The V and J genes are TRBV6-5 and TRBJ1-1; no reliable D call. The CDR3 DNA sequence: TGTGCCAGCTCCTTTGGCGCGGGTCCTGAAGCTTTCTTT. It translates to CASSFGAGPEAFF.